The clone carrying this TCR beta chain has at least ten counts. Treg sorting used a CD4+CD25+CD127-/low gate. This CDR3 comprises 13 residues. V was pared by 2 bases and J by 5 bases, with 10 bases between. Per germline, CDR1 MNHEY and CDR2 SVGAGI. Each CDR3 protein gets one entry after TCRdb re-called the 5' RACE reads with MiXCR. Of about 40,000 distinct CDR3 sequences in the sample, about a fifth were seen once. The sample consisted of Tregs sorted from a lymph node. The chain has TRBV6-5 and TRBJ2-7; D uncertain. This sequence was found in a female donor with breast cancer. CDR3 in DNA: TGTGCCAGCAGTTACGATGATGGCAACGAGCAGTACTTC. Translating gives CASSYDDGNEQYF.